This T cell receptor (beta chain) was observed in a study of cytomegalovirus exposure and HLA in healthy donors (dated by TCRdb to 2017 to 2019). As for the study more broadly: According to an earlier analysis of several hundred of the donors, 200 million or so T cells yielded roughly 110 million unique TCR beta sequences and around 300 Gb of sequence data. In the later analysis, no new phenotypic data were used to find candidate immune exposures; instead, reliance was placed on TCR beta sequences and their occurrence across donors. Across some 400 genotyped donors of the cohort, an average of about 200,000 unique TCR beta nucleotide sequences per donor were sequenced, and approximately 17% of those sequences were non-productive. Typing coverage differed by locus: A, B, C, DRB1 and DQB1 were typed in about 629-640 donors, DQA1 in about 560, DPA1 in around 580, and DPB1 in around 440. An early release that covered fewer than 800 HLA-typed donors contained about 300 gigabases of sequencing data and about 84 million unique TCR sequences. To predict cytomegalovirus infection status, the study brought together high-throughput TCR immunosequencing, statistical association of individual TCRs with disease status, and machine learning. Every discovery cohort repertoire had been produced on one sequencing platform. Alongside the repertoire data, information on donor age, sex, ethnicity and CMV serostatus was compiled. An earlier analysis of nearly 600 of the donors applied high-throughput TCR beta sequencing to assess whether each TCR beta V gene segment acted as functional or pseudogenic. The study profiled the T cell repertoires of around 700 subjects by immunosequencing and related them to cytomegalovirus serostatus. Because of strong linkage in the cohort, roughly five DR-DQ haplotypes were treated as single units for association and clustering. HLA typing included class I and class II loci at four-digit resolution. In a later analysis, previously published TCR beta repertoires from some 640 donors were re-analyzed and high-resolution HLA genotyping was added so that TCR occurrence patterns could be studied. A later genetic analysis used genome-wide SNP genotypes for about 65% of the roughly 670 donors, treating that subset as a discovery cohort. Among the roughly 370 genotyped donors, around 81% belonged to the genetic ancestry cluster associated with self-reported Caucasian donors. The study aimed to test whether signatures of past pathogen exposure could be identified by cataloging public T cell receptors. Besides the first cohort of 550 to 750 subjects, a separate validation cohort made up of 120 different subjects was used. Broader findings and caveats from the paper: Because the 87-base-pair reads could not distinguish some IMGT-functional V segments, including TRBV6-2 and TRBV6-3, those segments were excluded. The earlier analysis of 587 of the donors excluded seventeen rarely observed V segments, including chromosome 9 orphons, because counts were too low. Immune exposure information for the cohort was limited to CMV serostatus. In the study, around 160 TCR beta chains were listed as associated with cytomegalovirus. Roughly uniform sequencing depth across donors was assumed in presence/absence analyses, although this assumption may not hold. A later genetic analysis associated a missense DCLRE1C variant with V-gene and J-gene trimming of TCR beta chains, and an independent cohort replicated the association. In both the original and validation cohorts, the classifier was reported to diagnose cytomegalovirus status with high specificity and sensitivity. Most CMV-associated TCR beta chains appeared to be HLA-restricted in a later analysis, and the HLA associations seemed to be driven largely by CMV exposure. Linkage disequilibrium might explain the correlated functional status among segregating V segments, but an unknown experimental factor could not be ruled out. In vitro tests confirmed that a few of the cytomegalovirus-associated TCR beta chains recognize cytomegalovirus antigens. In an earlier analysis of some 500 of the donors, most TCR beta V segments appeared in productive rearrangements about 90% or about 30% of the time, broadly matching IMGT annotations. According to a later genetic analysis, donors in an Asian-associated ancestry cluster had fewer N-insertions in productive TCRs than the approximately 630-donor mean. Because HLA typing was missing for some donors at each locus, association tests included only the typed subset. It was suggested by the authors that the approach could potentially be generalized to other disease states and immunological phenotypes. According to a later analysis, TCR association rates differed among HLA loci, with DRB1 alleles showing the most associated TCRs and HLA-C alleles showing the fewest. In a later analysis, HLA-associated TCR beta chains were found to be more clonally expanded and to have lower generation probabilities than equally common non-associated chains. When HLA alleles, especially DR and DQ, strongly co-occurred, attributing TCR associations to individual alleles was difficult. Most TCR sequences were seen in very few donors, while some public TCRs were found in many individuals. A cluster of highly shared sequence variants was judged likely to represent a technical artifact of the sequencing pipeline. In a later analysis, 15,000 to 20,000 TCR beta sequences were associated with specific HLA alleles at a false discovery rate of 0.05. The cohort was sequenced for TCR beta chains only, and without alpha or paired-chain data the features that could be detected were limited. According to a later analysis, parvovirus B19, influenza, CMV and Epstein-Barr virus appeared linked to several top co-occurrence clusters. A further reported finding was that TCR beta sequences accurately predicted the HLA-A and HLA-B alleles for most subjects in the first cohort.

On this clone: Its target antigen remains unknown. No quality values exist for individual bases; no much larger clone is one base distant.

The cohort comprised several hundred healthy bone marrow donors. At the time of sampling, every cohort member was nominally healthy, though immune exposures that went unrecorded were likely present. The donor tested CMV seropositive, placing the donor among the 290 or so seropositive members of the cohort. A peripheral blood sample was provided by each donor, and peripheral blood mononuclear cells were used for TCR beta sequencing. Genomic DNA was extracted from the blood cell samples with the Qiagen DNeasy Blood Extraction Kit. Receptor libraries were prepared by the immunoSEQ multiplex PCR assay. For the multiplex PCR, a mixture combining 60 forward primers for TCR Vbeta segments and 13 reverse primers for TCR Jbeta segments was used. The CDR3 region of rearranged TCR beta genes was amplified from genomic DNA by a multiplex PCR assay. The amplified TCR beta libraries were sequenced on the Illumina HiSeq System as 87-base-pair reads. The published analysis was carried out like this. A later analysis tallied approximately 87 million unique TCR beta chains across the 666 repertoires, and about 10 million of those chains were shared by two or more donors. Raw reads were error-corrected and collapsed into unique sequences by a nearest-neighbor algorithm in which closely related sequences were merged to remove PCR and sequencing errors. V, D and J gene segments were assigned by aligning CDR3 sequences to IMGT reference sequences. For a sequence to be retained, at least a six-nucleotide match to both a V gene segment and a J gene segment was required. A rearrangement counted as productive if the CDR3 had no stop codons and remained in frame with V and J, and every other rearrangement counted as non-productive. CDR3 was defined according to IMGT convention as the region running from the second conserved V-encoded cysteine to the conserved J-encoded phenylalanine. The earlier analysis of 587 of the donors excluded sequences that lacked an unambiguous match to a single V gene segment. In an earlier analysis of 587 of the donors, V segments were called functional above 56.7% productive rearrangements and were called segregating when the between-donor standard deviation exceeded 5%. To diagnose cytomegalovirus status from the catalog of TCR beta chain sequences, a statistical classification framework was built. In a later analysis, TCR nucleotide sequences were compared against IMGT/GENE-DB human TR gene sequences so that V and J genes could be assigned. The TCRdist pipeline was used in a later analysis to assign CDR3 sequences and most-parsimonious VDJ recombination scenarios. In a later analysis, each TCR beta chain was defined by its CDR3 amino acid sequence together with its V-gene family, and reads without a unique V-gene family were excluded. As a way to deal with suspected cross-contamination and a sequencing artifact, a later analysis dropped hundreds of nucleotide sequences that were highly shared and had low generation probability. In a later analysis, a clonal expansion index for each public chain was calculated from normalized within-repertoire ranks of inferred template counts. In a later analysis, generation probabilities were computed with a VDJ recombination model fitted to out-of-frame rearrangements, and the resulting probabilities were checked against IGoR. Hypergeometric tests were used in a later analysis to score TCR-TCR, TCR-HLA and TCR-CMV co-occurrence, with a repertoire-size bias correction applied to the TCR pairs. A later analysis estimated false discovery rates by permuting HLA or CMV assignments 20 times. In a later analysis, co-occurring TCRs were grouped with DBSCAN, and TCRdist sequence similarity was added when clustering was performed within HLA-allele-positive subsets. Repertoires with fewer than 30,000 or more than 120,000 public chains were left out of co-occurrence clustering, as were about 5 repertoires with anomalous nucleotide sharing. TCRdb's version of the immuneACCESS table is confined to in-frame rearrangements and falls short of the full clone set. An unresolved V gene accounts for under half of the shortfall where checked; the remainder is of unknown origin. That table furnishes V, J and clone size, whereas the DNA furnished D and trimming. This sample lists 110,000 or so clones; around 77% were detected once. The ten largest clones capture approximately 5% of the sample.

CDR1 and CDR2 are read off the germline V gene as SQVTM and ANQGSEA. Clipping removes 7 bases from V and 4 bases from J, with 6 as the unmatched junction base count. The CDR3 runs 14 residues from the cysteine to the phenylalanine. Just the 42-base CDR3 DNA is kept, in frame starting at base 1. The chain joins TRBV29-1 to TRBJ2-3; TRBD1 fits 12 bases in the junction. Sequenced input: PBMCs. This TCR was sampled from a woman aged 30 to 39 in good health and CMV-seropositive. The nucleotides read TGCAGCGCTAGCCGGGACAGGGGGCCAGATACGCAGTATTTT. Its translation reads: CSASRDRGPDTQYF.